The entry below gives a single T cell receptor beta chain sequence along with its context. The data belong to a study of blood T cell repertoires in COVID-19. Trimming stripped 1 base from V and 4 bases from J, with 7 bases between. The CDR3 has 13 amino acids. Authors' methods: Counts of nucleated cells, estimated from reference gene primer amplification, were obtained. Clones were sequenced by immunoSEQ multiplex PCR, and TCRdb holds only the in-frame ones, with some missing. Clone size and the V and J calls come from that table; the DNA yielded D and trimming. This table holds under 250,000 clones, about four fifths found once.

The specimen sequenced was peripheral blood. V and J are TRBV12-3 or TRBV12-4 and TRBJ1-2; TRBD1 might be the D (6 bases). The TCR sequence derives from a man aged 35 to 55 with active or convalescent COVID-19. CDR3 protein: CASSLEQGYGYTF. Here the CDR3 DNA reads TGTGCCAGCAGTTTAGAACAGGGCTATGGCTACACCTTC.